These 15 T cell receptor beta chains share one sample of origin, sequenced in a study of shared clonotypes between healthy human individuals. Generated by immunoSEQ multiplex PCR, the TCRdb table keeps only in-frame clones and is missing some. Of about 680,000 clones listed, 90% to 95% are singletons. Naive CD8 cells, CD45RO-negative and positively selected for CCR7, excluded terminally differentiated effector memory CD45RA+ cells. The material sequenced was naive CD8+ T cells sorted from blood. These receptors all stem from a man aged 30 to 39 in good health.

This chain connects TRBV15 to TRBJ2-7; 7 bases align to TRBD1. J lost 7 bases, V lost 3 bases, and 24 bases had no gene match. Germline V lookup: CDR1 LNHNV, CDR2 YYDKDF (reference sequence). CDR3 size: 19 residues. CDR3 amino acids: CATSRGTGTALIQGWEQYF. CDR3 DNA sequence: TGTGCCACCAGCAGGGGTACCGGGACAGCGCTTATTCAGGGGTGGGAGCAGTACTTC.

The chain employs TRBV2 and TRBJ1-5, with D unresolved. The germline gives CDR1 SNHLY, CDR2 FYNNEI. The CDR3 runs 15 residues. Between the trimmed V and J ends, which lost 10 bases and 1 base, there was a span of 17 bases. CDR3 DNA sequence: TGTGCCACCACGTCAGCGGCCCTAAGCAATCAGCCCCAGCATTTT. Translation gives CATTSAALSNQPQHF.

The J gene is TRBJ2-1, the V gene TRBV7-7; D gene unclear. The germline CDR1 and CDR2 sequences are SSHAT and FNYEAQ (reference sequence). This CDR3 contains 19 residues. Trimming pared 0 bases from V and 4 bases from J, leaving 22 bases between. The CDR3 region has the DNA TGTGCCAGCAGCTTAGCCGTCTCGGGCCATAATAGCTATTACAATGAGCAGTTCTTC. The encoded protein is CASSLAVSGHNSYYNEQFF.

The chain combines TRBV5-5 with TRBJ2-2; 9 bases fit TRBD1. J lost 3 bases, V lost 5 bases, and 8 bases had no gene match. Germline V CDR1 and CDR2: SGHKS, YYEKEE (reference sequence). The CDR3 covers 16 residues. The DNA for the CDR3 is TGTGCCAGCAGTGGACCGGGACAGGGATACACCGGGGAGCTGTTTTTT. Translated: CASSGPGQGYTGELFF.

The gene calls are TRBV19 and TRBJ2-1; 10 bases match TRBD2. CDR1 and CDR2 (germline): LNHDA, SQIVND (reference sequence). This CDR3 spans 19 amino acids. V lost 1 base, J lost 7 bases, and 16 bases stayed unmatched. The CDR3 coding sequence is TGTGCCAGTAGTATAGCCGGATTCTCCCCTATTAGCGGGAGGAATGAGCAGTTCTTC. Its protein product is CASSIAGFSPISGRNEQFF.

The gene calls are TRBV7-2 and TRBJ1-5; no reliable D call. Germline V gives CDR1 SGHTA, CDR2 FQGNSA. This CDR3 is built from 14 residues. V was cut by 2 bases and J by 0 bases, with 5 bases left in between. Written as DNA, the CDR3 is TGTGCCAGCAGCTTAAGCGATAGCAATCAGCCCCAGCATTTT. Its translation is CASSLSDSNQPQHF.

The CDR3 nucleotides are TGTGCCAGCAGCTTGACTAGCGGGAGATGGGCGTACAATGAGCAGTTCTTC. The encoded protein is CASSLTSGRWAYNEQFF. The rearrangement links TRBV7-8 to TRBJ2-1; 12 bases line up with TRBD2. After removal of 3 bases from V and 4 bases from J, the junction contained 7 bases not matched to a gene. From germline, CDR1 is SGHVS and CDR2 FQNEAQ. This CDR3 spans 17 amino acids.

The chain has TRBV27 and TRBJ1-5; a weak D match, TRBD1 (6 bases). CDR1 and CDR2 (germline): MNHEY, SMNVEV (reference sequence). Deletions cut 5 bases from V and 6 bases from J, with 17 bases between. The CDR3 loop spans 15 amino acids. CDR3 sequence (DNA): TGTGCCAGCAGTGGCTCCACAGGGCGGGGTCAGCCCCAGCATTTT. Its protein is CASSGSTGRGQPQHF.

The J gene is TRBJ2-3, the V gene TRBV2; 8 nucleotides agree with TRBD1. This CDR3 is 14 amino acids long. V shed 3 bases and J 5 bases; nucleotides not matched to a gene: 4. Germline-derived CDR1 and CDR2 are SNHLY and FYNNEI. In nucleotides, the CDR3 is TGTGCCAGCAGTGAGGGGACAGGAGGAGATACGCAGTATTTT. Its translation: CASSEGTGGDTQYF.

The table lists this clone with a few counts. V usage is TRBV9 and J usage is TRBJ1-2, with D hard to call. V lost 5 bases, J lost 3 bases, and 8 bases lay in between. CDR1 SGDLS and CDR2 YYNGEE come from the germline V gene. The CDR3 totals 12 residues. This chain's CDR3 is CASRATDYGYTF. Here the CDR3 DNA reads TGTGCCAGCAGAGCTACAGACTATGGCTACACCTTC. Complete variable domain (other parts from reference TRBV9 and TRBJ1-2): DSGVTQTPKHLITATGQRVTLRCSPRSGDLSVYWYQQSLDQGLQFLIQYYNGEERAKGNILERFSAQQFPDLHSELNLSSLELGDSALYFCASRATDYGYTFGSGTRLTVV.

The V call is TRBV29-1, the J call TRBJ2-7, with a tentative D call TRBD1 (5 bases). V was shortened by 7 bases and J by 0 bases, with 13 bases between the two germline ends. The CDR3 sequence is 13 residues long. From germline, CDR1 is SQVTM and CDR2 ANQGSEA. The CDR3 loop is CSGVARDSYEQYF. CDR3 bases: TGCAGCGGGGTGGCCAGGGACTCCTACGAGCAGTACTTC.

Note on this clone: Possible read error: a much larger clone is one base away. Distinct nucleotide sequences in the sample also encode this CDR3. V usage is TRBV6-1 and J usage is TRBJ2-1, with TRBD1 matching over 10 bases. The trim removed 3 bases at V and 3 bases at J, leaving 2 bases unmatched. CDR1 is MNHNS and CDR2 is SASEGT in the germline V gene. CDR3 size: 15 residues. CDR3 sequence reads: CASSERTGGYNEQFF. CDR3 coding DNA: TGTGCCAGCAGTGAGAGGACAGGGGGCTACAATGAGCAGTTCTTC.

The rearrangement uses TRBV9 and TRBJ2-5, with D perhaps matching TRBD2 (5 bases). The germline V gene encodes CDR1 SGDLS and CDR2 YYNGEE. The ends were cut back, 4 bases at V and 1 base at J, with 11 bases in the middle. This CDR3 spans 14 amino acids. In DNA, the CDR3 is TGTGCCAGCAGCAGGGAGATGGCCCAAGAGACCCAGTACTTC. It encodes CASSREMAQETQYF.

This rearrangement joins TRBV6-5 to TRBJ2-5, with TRBD2 matching 7 bases. Per the germline V gene, CDR1 is MNHEY and CDR2 is SVGAGI. Germline trimming cut 2 bases from V and 5 bases from J; bases unmatched to any gene: 8. The CDR3 loop spans 15 amino acids. The CDR3 sequence is CASSYSLADGETQYF. CDR3 DNA sequence: TGTGCCAGCAGTTACAGTCTAGCGGATGGGGAGACCCAGTACTTC.

The chain couples TRBV7-9 to TRBJ2-5; D may be TRBD1 or TRBD2 (5 bases each). Per germline, CDR1 SEHNR and CDR2 FQNEAQ (reference sequence). The V end lost 5 bases, the J end lost 5 bases, and 15 bases lay between the germline ends. The CDR3 is 14 residues long. Here the CDR3 reads CASSNSRELETQYF. The CDR3 coding sequence is TGTGCCAGCAGCAACAGCAGGGAGTTGGAGACCCAGTACTTC. The full variable domain, with the rest looked up from reference TRBV7-9 and TRBJ2-5, is DTGVSQNPRHKITKRGQNVTFRCDPISEHNRLYWYRQTLGQGPEFLTYFQNEAQLEKSRLLSDRFSAERPKGSFSTLEIQRTEQGDSAMYLCASSNSRELETQYFGPGTRLLVL.